The 4 T cell receptor beta chains below all came from one sample that was sequenced in a study of T-cell reconstitution after alpha-beta-depleted transplantation in children. Unique molecular identifiers tagged the TCRbeta library. TCRdb re-called the PCR reads through MiXCR, storing one row per CDR3 protein. Of tens of thousands of distinct CDR3 sequences in the sample, roughly 4.5% were seen once. Sequenced material: PBMCs, mostly from graft donor cells, taken 180 days after TCRalphabeta/CD19-depleted stem cell transplant. These receptor sequences come from a boy younger than two who had a stem cell transplant for acute myeloid leukemia, so the T cells may come from the graft donor.

This clonotype was picked up many times. V usage is TRBV7-8 and J usage is TRBJ2-7, with 8 positions matching TRBD2. In germline, CDR1 is SGHVS, CDR2 FQNEAQ. The trim removed 5 bases at V and 6 bases at J, leaving 6 bases unmatched. The length of the CDR3 is 13 residues. DNA of the CDR3: TGTGCCAGCAGCCCCCTCGGGAGGGCCGAGCAGTACTTC. This codes for CASSPLGRAEQYF.

This clonotype came up many times. The chain employs TRBV7-9 and TRBJ2-2; no definite D call. From germline, CDR1 is SEHNR and CDR2 FQNEAQ (reference sequence). The CDR3 consists of 14 residues. V was shortened by 3 bases and J by 0 bases, with 5 bases between the two germline ends. CDR3 DNA: TGTGCCAGCAGCTTCGCTGCGAACACCGGGGAGCTGTTTTTT. Amino acid sequence: CASSFAANTGELFF.

This clonotype was picked up many times. The rearrangement uses TRBV12-3 or TRBV12-4 and TRBJ1-1; D remains unclear. This CDR3 has 14 residues. V gave up 0 bases and J gave up 1 base, with 6 bases separating them. CDR3 in amino acids: CASSLAKRNTEAFF. CDR3 nucleotide sequence: TGTGCCAGCAGTTTAGCGAAAAGGAACACTGAAGCTTTCTTT.

This clonotype came up many times. The rearrangement uses TRBV20-1 and TRBJ1-4; 7 bases match TRBD1. The germline V gene has CDR1 DFQATT and CDR2 SNEGSKA (reference sequence). The length of the CDR3 is 14 residues. V lost 2 bases to trimming and J lost 7 bases; unmatched junction nucleotides: 7. The CDR3 nucleotides read TGCAGTGCTAGACGGACAGGTTGGGCTGAAAAACTGTTTTTT. This encodes CSARRTGWAEKLFF.